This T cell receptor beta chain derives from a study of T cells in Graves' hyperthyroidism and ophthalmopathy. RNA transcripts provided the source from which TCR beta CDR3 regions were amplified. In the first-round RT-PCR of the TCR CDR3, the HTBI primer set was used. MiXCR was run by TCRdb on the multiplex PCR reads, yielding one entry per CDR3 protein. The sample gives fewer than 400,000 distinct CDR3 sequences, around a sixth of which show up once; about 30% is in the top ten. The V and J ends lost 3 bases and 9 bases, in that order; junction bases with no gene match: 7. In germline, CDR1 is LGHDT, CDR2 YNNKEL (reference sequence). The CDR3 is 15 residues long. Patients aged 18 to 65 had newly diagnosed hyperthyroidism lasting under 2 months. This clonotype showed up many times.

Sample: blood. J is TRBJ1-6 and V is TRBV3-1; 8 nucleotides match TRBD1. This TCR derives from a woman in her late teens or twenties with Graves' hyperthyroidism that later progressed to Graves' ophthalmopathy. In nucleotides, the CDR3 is TGTGCCAGCAGCCAGGGACAGGCTATCGGTTCACCCCTCCACTTT. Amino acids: CASSQGQAIGSPLHF.